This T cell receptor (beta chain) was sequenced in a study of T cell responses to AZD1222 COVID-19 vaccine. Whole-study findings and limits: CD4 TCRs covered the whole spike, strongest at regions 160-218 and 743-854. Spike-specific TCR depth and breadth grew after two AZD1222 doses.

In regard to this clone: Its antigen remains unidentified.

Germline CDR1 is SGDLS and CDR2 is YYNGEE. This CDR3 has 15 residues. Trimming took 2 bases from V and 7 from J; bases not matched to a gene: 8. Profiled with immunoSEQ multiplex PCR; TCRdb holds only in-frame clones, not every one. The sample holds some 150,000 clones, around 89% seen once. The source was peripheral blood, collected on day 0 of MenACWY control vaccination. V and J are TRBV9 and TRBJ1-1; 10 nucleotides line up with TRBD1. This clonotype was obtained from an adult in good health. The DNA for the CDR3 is TGTGCCAGCAGCGTCGATGGGGACAGGGGCCGTGAAGCTTTCTTT. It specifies CASSVDGDRGREAFF.